Following are 3 T cell receptor beta chains from one sample sequenced in a study of blood T cell repertoires in COVID-19. Assay: immunoSEQ multiplex PCR; the TCRdb copy retains only in-frame clones and omits some. The sample shows approximately 210,000 clones, approximately 85% of them seen only once. Material for sequencing was peripheral blood. The receptors originated from a woman aged 45-65 years with active or convalescent COVID-19.

J is TRBJ2-5 and V is TRBV5-1; 9 positions match TRBD2. The CDR3 runs to 16 residues. V lost 2 bases to trimming and J lost 1 base; unmatched junction nucleotides: 6. Germline V gene lookup returns CDR1 SGHRS and CDR2 YFSETQ. CDR3 nucleotide sequence: TGCGCCAGCAGCTTTGGGGCTAGCGGGGCCCAAGAGACCCAGTACTTC. It yields the protein CASSFGASGAQETQYF.

This clone showed up just a few times. The chain carries TRBV7-9 and TRBJ1-6, with 8 bases aligning to TRBD1. The V and J ends lost 5 bases and 10 bases, in that order; junction bases with no gene match: 4. This CDR3 contains 13 residues. Germline CDR1 reads SEHNR; CDR2 reads FQNEAQ (reference sequence). CDR3 residues: CASSQDRDSPLHF. The CDR3 region has the DNA TGTGCCAGCAGCCAGGACAGGGACTCACCCCTCCACTTT.

The rearrangement joins TRBV6-6 to TRBJ2-3; 15 nucleotides agree with TRBD2. J was trimmed by 4 bases and V by 5 bases; bases with no gene match: 10. This CDR3 contains 18 residues. CDR1 is MNHNY, CDR2 SVGAGI, per germline (reference sequence). CDR3 sequence: CASSPNPRTSGGADTQYF. CDR3 coding DNA: TGTGCCAGCAGTCCCAACCCCCGGACTAGCGGGGGGGCAGATACGCAGTATTTT.